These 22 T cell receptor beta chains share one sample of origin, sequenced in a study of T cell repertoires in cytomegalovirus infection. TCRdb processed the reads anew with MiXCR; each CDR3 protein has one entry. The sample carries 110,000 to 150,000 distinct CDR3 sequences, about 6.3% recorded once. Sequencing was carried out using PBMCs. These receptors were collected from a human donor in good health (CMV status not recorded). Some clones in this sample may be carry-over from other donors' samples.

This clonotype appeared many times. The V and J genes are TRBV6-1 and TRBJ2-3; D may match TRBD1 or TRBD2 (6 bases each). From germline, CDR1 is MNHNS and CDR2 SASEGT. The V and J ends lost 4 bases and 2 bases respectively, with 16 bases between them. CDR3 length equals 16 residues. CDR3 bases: TGTGCCAGCAGTGGAAGGACGGGGGCCACCACAGATACGCAGTATTTT. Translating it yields CASSGRTGATTDTQYF.

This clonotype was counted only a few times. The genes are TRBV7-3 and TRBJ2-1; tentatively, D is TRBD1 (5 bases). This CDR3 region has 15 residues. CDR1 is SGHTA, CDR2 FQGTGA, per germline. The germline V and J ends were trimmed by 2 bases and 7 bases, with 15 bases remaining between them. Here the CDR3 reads CASSLGQGGLNEQFF. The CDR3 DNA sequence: TGTGCCAGCAGCTTAGGCCAGGGTGGGTTGAATGAGCAGTTCTTC. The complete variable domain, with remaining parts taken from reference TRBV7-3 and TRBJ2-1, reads GAGVSQTPSNKVTEKGKYVELRCDPISGHTALYWYRQSLGQGPEFLIYFQGTGAADDSGLPNDRFFAVRPEGSVSTLKIQRTERGDSAVYLCASSLGQGGLNEQFFGPGTRLTVL.

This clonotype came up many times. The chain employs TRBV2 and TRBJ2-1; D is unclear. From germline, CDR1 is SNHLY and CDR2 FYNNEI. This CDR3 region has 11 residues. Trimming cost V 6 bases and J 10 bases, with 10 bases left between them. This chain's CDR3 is CASSANTEQFF. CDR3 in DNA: TGTGCCAGCAGCGCGAACACCGAGCAGTTCTTC.

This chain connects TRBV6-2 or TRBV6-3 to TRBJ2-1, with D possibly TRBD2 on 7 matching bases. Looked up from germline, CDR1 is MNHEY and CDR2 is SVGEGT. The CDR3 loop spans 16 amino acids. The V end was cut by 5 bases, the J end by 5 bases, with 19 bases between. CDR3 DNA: TGTGCCAGCAGTCCTCCCTGGGGGGGCCCGAACAATGAGCAGTTCTTC. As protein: CASSPPWGGPNNEQFF.

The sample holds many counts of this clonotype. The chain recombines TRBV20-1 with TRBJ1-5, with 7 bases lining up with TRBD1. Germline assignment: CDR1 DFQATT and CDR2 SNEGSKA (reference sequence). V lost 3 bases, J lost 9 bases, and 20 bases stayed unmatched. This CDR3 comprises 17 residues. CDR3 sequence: CSASKGAIGLMPVPQHF. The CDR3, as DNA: TGCAGTGCTAGCAAGGGGGCGATTGGTTTAATGCCTGTGCCCCAGCATTTT.

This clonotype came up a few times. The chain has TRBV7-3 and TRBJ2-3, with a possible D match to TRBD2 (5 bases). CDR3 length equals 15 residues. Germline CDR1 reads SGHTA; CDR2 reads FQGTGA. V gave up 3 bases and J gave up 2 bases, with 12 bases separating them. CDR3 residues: CASSFHGDNTDTQYF. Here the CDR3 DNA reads TGTGCCAGCAGCTTCCACGGGGATAACACAGATACGCAGTATTTT.

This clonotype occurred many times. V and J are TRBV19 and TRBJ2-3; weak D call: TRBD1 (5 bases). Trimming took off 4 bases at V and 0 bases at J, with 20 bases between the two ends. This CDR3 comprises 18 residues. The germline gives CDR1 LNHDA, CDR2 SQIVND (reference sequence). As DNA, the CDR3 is TGTGCCAGTAGTACTCCACCCGCCGCAGGGATTAGCACAGATACGCAGTATTTT. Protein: CASSTPPAAGISTDTQYF. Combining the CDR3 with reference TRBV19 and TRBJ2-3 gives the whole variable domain DGGITQSPKYLFRKEGQNVTLSCEQNLNHDAMYWYRQDPGQGLRLIYYSQIVNDFQKGDIAEGYSVSREKKESFPLTVTSAQKNPTAFYLCASSTPPAAGISTDTQYFGPGTRLTVL.

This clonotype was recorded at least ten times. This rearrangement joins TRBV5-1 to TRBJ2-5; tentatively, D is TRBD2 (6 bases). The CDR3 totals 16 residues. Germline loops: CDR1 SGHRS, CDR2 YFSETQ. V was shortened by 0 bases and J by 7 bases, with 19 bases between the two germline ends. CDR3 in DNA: TGCGCCAGCAGCTTGGGCGGGGCCATGGTTCTCGGGACCCAGTACTTC. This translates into CASSLGGAMVLGTQYF.

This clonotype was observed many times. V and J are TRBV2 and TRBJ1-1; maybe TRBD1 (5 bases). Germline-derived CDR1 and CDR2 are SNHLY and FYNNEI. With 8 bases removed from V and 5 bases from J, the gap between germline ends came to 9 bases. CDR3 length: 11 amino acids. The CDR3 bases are TGTGCCAGCGCAGGGCTGACTGAAGCTTTCTTT. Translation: CASAGLTEAFF.

This CDR3 reads CASSWDSKNQPQHF. The DNA of the CDR3 is TGTGCCAGCAGTTGGGACAGCAAGAATCAGCCCCAGCATTTT. The J gene is TRBJ1-5, the V gene TRBV28; 7 bases are shared with TRBD1. With 4 bases clipped from V and 4 bases from J, the junction kept 4 bases outside the gene matches. This CDR3 has 14 residues. In germline, CDR1 is MDHEN, CDR2 SYDVKM.

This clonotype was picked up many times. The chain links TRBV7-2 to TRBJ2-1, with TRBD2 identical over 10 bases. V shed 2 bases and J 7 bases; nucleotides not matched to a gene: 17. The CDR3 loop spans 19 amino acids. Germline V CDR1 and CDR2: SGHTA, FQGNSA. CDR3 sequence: CASSLRVPMLAGAGNEQFF. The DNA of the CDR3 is TGTGCCAGCAGCTTAAGGGTGCCAATGCTAGCGGGGGCCGGGAATGAGCAGTTCTTC.

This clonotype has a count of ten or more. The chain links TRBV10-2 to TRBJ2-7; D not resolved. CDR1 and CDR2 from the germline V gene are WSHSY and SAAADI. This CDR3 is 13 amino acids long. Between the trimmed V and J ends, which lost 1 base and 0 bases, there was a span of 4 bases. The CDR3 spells CASSEFPSYEQYF. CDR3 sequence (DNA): TGCGCCAGCAGTGAGTTCCCCTCCTACGAGCAGTACTTC.

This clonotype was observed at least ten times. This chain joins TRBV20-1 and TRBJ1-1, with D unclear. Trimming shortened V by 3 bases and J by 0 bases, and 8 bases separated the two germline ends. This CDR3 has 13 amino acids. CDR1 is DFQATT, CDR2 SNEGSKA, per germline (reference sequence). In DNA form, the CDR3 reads TGCAGTGCTAGCGGACGGCTGAACACTGAAGCTTTCTTT. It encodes CSASGRLNTEAFF.

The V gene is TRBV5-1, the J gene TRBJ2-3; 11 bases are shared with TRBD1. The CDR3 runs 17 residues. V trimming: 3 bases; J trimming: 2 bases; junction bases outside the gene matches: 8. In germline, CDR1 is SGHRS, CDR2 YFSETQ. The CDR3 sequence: CASSWAGTGGFTDTQYF. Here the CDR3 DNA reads TGCGCCAGCAGCTGGGCCGGGACAGGGGGGTTCACAGATACGCAGTATTTT. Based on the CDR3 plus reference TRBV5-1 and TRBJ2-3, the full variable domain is KAGVTQTPRYLIKTRGQQVTLSCSPISGHRSVSWYQQTPGQGLQFLFEYFSETQRNKGNFPGRFSGRQFSNSRSEMNVSTLELGDSALYLCASSWAGTGGFTDTQYFGPGTRLTVL.

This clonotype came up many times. The CDR3: CASSPRTVNTEAFF. In DNA form, the CDR3 reads TGCGCCAGCAGCCCGCGGACGGTGAACACTGAAGCTTTCTTT. The chain links TRBV4-1 to TRBJ1-1; no reliable D call. V was pared by 4 bases and J by 0 bases, with 9 bases between. The germline CDR1 and CDR2 sequences are MGHRA and YSYEKL. This CDR3 has 14 amino acids.

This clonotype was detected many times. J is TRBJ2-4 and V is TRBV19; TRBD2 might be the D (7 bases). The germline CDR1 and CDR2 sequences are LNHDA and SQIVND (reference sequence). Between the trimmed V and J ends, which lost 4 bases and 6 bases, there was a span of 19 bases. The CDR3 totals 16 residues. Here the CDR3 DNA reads TGTGCCAGTAGTACCAGGGGAGGGATTGTCGGAAACATTCAGTACTTC. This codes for CASSTRGGIVGNIQYF.

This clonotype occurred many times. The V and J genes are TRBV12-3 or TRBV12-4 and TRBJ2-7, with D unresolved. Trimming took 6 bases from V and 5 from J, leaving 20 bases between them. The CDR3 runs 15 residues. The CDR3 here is CASSPIRARQDEQYF. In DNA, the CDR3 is TGTGCCAGCAGCCCCATTAGGGCTCGGCAGGACGAGCAGTACTTC.

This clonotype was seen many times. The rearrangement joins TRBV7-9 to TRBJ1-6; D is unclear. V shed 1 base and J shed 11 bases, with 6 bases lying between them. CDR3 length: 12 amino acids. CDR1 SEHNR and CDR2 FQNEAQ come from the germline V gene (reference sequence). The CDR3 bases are TGTGCCAGCAGCTTAGGAGGCGCACCCCTCCACTTT. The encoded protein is CASSLGGAPLHF.

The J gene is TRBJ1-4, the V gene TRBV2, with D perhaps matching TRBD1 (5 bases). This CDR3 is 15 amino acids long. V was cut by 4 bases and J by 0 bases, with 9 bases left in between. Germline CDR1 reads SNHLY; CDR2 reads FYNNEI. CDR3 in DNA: TGTGCCAGCAGTGCAGACAGCGCAACTAATGAAAAACTGTTTTTT. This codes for CASSADSATNEKLFF.

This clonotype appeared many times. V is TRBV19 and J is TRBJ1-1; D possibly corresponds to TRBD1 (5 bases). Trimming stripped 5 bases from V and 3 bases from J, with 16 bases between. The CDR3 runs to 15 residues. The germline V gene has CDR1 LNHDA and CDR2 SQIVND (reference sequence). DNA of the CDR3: TGTGCCAGTAGTGTACAGGTTTTGGGGTACACTGAAGCTTTCTTT. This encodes CASSVQVLGYTEAFF.

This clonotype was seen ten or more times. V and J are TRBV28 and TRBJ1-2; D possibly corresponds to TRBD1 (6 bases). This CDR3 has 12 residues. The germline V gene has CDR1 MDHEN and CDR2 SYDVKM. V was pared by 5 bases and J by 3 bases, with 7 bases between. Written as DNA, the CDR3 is TGTGCCAGCAGTCCAGGGGACTATGGCTACACCTTC. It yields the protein CASSPGDYGYTF.

The CDR3: CSAGGLTEAFF. In DNA form, the CDR3 reads TGCAGTGCTGGGGGCTTGACTGAAGCTTTCTTT. The rearrangement uses TRBV20-1 and TRBJ1-1; D perhaps matches TRBD1 (6 bases). CDR1 and CDR2 (germline): DFQATT, SNEGSKA (reference sequence). Trimming removed 5 bases at V and 5 bases at J, with 9 bases between. This CDR3 comprises 11 residues.